This passage covers 5 T cell receptor beta chains from one sample sequenced in a study of T-cell reconstitution after alpha-beta-depleted transplantation in children (dated by TCRdb to 2016 to 2017). Sample treatment or condition, as interpreted from the label and publication: allogeneic hematopoietic cell transplantation with graft depleted of TCRalphabeta T cells and CD19 B cells. Libraries were constructed by PCR. Sequencer: Illumina HiSeq 2500. To normalize quantification of the TCRbeta repertoire, the TCR libraries were built with molecular barcoding that relied on unique molecular identifiers. The public reads were reanalyzed by TCRdb: fastp trimming at Q25, MiXCR alignment, in-frame beta chains only. Records with the same CDR3 protein are collapsed into one entry carrying the most frequent genes and DNA. The sample table holds roughly 570,000 distinct CDR3 sequences, of which approximately 30% were seen once. The ten top clones hold 35% to 40% of the sample.

The specimen was PBMCs, collected before TCRalphabeta/CD19-depleted stem cell transplant. These receptors were obtained from a boy in the first two years of life with Wiskott-Aldrich syndrome, due to receive a stem cell transplant.

The rearrangement links TRBV28 to TRBJ1-2, with 7 bases aligning to TRBD1. Trimming cost V 6 bases and J 6 bases; bases outside gene matches: 16. CDR3 length equals 16 residues. Germline V gene sequence: CDR1 MDHEN, CDR2 SYDVKM. The CDR3 nucleotides read TGTGCCAGCAGCAGAATGGACAGGCAAGGACTTAATGGCTACACCTTC. Encoded protein: CASSRMDRQGLNGYTF.

This clonotype was picked up a small number of times. The CDR3 sequence is CSFGAGQVNSPLHF. The CDR3 nucleotides read TGCAGTTTCGGGGCGGGACAGGTGAATTCACCCCTCCACTTT. The chain recombines TRBV20-1 with TRBJ1-6; TRBD1 aligns across 8 bases. Germline loops: CDR1 DFQATT, CDR2 SNEGSKA (reference sequence). The CDR3 contains 14 residues. V lost 8 bases, J lost 7 bases, and 10 bases stayed unmatched.

This clonotype was picked up a small number of times. The rearrangement joins TRBV20-1 to TRBJ2-7; 10 bases are shared with TRBD2. CDR1 DFQATT and CDR2 SNEGSKA come from the germline V gene (reference sequence). This CDR3 has 15 residues. V lost 3 bases and J lost 5; bases outside the gene matches: 10. The CDR3 is CSASRASGRFNEQYF. Written as DNA, the CDR3 is TGCAGTGCTAGTCGGGCTAGCGGGAGATTTAACGAGCAGTACTTC.

This clonotype was detected ten times or more. This chain links TRBV5-1 with TRBJ2-1; 8 bases match TRBD1. Unmatched junction bases numbered 9, after V lost 4 bases and J lost 6 bases. The CDR3 loop spans 15 amino acids. Germline CDR1 SGHRS, CDR2 YFSETQ. CDR3 sequence (DNA): TGCGCCAGCAGCGACCCCGGGACAGGCGGCAATGAGCAGTTCTTC. Amino acids: CASSDPGTGGNEQFF.

Only a few counts were recorded for this clonotype. The chain combines TRBV29-1 with TRBJ2-7; TRBD2 aligns across 7 bases. V shed 3 bases and J 6 bases; nucleotides not matched to a gene: 14. CDR1 is SQVTM and CDR2 is ANQGSEA in the germline V gene. The CDR3 has 15 amino acids. CDR3 in DNA: TGCAGCGTTGACAGCGGTCTCGGCGGGAGAGGCGAGCAGTACTTC. Its translation: CSVDSGLGGRGEQYF.